Listed below are T cell receptor beta chains from one sample, sequenced in a study of cytomegalovirus exposure and HLA in healthy donors. Sequenced by immunoSEQ multiplex PCR; TCRdb stores in-frame clones only, minus some. The sample totals tens of thousands of clones. Sequencing used PBMCs. Receptor source: a man aged 25 to 40 in good health and CMV-seropositive. Each CDR3 is given with its conserved first and last residue. The order of the fields is J gene, V gene, clone size, D gene, CDR3 DNA, CDR3 protein. The D gene is left open where the match is weak. Clone sizes are given selectively: once, few, many, or a class where the clone is expanded.

j_gene: TRBJ2-5; v_gene: TRBV4-2; abundance: -; d_gene: TRBD2; CDR3nt: TGTGCCAGCAGCAAGGGGAGGGCCGCAGGGGAGACCCAGTACTTC; CDR3aa: CASSKGRAAGETQYF
j_gene: TRBJ1-4; v_gene: TRBV7-8; abundance: -; d_gene: TRBD1; CDR3nt: TGTGCCAGCAGCTTAGTTGGGACAGGTGGTGAAAAACTGTTTTTT; CDR3aa: CASSLVGTGGEKLFF
j_gene: TRBJ2-5; v_gene: TRBV5-1; abundance: -; d_gene: TRBD1; CDR3nt: TGCGCCAGCAACCCGGACAGGGGAGGGCAAGAGACCCAGTACTTC; CDR3aa: CASNPDRGGQETQYF
j_gene: TRBJ2-5; v_gene: TRBV30; abundance: -; d_gene: TRBD1; CDR3nt: TGTGCCTGGAGGGCTGGACAGGGGTGGACGGGGGACCAGTACTTC; CDR3aa: CAWRAGQGWTGDQYF
j_gene: TRBJ2-1; v_gene: TRBV18; abundance: -; d_gene: -; CDR3nt: TGTGCCAGTTCCTTGCGGGGGCAGGACAATGAGCAGTTCTTC; CDR3aa: CASSLRGQDNEQFF
j_gene: TRBJ2-7; v_gene: TRBV30; abundance: -; d_gene: TRBD1; CDR3nt: TGTGCCTGGGGGACAGGAGCCTACGAGCAGTACTTC; CDR3aa: CAWGTGAYEQYF
j_gene: TRBJ2-5; v_gene: TRBV6-5; abundance: -; d_gene: TRBD1; CDR3nt: TGTGCCAGCAGTTCCACAGGGGCCGAGACCCAGTACTTC; CDR3aa: CASSSTGAETQYF
j_gene: TRBJ2-1; v_gene: TRBV5-1; abundance: -; d_gene: TRBD1; CDR3nt: TGCGCCAGCAGCCCTATGGGGCAGGGGGCCCCTAGCGCCGCCGACAATGAGCAGTTCTTC; CDR3aa: CASSPMGQGAPSAADNEQFF
j_gene: TRBJ1-5; v_gene: TRBV11-2; abundance: -; d_gene: TRBD1; CDR3nt: TGTGCCAGCAGCCATAGACAGGGGGATCAGCCCCAGCATTTT; CDR3aa: CASSHRQGDQPQHF
j_gene: TRBJ2-2; v_gene: TRBV29-1; abundance: -; d_gene: TRBD2; CDR3nt: TGCAGCGTCCCAATGGGACTAGCGACAACCACGAACACCGGGGAGCTGTTTTTT; CDR3aa: CSVPMGLATTTNTGELFF
j_gene: TRBJ1-5; v_gene: TRBV19; abundance: -; d_gene: TRBD1; CDR3nt: TGTGCCAGTACCCACGTTACAGGGGGCCCTCAGCCCCAGCATTTT; CDR3aa: CASTHVTGGPQPQHF
j_gene: TRBJ2-7; v_gene: TRBV27; abundance: -; d_gene: TRBD1; CDR3nt: TGTGCCAGCAGAATAACGACAGGGAGCTCCTACGAGCAGTACTTC; CDR3aa: CASRITTGSSYEQYF
j_gene: TRBJ1-3; v_gene: TRBV25-1; abundance: -; d_gene: -; CDR3nt: TGTGCCAGCAGTGAACCTTTAGGGAGCCACAAAGATAGAAACACCATATATTTT; CDR3aa: CASSEPLGSHKDRNTIYF
j_gene: TRBJ2-7; v_gene: TRBV9; abundance: -; d_gene: TRBD2; CDR3nt: TGTGCCAGCAGCGTAGATAGCGGGGCCCCTTACGAGCAGTACTTC; CDR3aa: CASSVDSGAPYEQYF
j_gene: TRBJ2-7; v_gene: TRBV9; abundance: -; d_gene: TRBD1; CDR3nt: TGTGCCAGCAGCGTAGACCCAGGGGGCACCTACGAGCAGTACTTC; CDR3aa: CASSVDPGGTYEQYF
j_gene: TRBJ2-3; v_gene: TRBV6-4; abundance: -; d_gene: -; CDR3nt: TGTGCCAGCAGTGACTCGAGGGGGGGGCCAGATACGCAGTATTTT; CDR3aa: CASSDSRGGPDTQYF
j_gene: TRBJ2-1; v_gene: TRBV6-6; abundance: -; d_gene: TRBD1; CDR3nt: TGTGCCAGCAGTTCAGGACAGGGGATCGATGAGCAGTTCTTC; CDR3aa: CASSSGQGIDEQFF
j_gene: TRBJ2-1; v_gene: TRBV29-1; abundance: -; d_gene: -; CDR3nt: TGCAGCGTTGACGGTTCTCCCTACAATGAGCAGTTCTTC; CDR3aa: CSVDGSPYNEQFF
j_gene: TRBJ2-1; v_gene: TRBV19; abundance: -; d_gene: TRBD2; CDR3nt: TGTGCCTCGGGACTAGCGTCCTACAATGAGCAGTTCTTC; CDR3aa: CASGLASYNEQFF
j_gene: TRBJ1-3; v_gene: TRBV6-5; abundance: -; d_gene: -; CDR3nt: TGCGCCAGCAGATTGGACACCTCTGGAAACACCATATATTTT; CDR3aa: CASRLDTSGNTIYF
j_gene: TRBJ2-7; v_gene: TRBV18; abundance: -; d_gene: TRBD2; CDR3nt: TGTGCCAGCTCAACCGGGACTAACAGGTGCGAGCAGTACTTC; CDR3aa: CASSTGTNRCEQYF
j_gene: TRBJ1-2; v_gene: TRBV5-6; abundance: -; d_gene: TRBD1; CDR3nt: TGTGCCAGCAACACGGGACAGGGGGCCTATGGCTACACCTTC; CDR3aa: CASNTGQGAYGYTF
j_gene: TRBJ2-2; v_gene: TRBV5-1; abundance: -; d_gene: TRBD1; CDR3nt: TGCGCCAGCAGCTCAACCGGACAGGGCGCGAACACCGGGGAGCTGTTTTTT; CDR3aa: CASSSTGQGANTGELFF
j_gene: TRBJ1-4; v_gene: TRBV5-6; abundance: -; d_gene: -; CDR3nt: TGTGCCAGCAGCCTACGCAGACAACCAACTAATGAAAAACTGTTTTTT; CDR3aa: CASSLRRQPTNEKLFF
j_gene: TRBJ2-7; v_gene: TRBV30; abundance: -; d_gene: -; CDR3nt: TGTGCCTGGCGGAGCTCCTACGAGCAGTACTTC; CDR3aa: CAWRSSYEQYF
j_gene: TRBJ2-1; v_gene: TRBV9; abundance: -; d_gene: -; CDR3nt: TGTGCCAGCAGCGTATCGCAAGCTGGTTCCGACAATGAGCAGTTCTTC; CDR3aa: CASSVSQAGSDNEQFF
j_gene: TRBJ2-1; v_gene: TRBV4-1; abundance: -; d_gene: TRBD2; CDR3nt: TGCGCCAGCAGCCAAGATAGAATCGGGACTAGAGGGGACAATGAGCAGTTCTTC; CDR3aa: CASSQDRIGTRGDNEQFF
j_gene: TRBJ2-5; v_gene: TRBV5-4; abundance: -; d_gene: TRBD2; CDR3nt: TGTGCCAGCCGACTAGCGGGAGAGAGAGAGACCCAGTACTTC; CDR3aa: CASRLAGERETQYF
j_gene: TRBJ1-6; v_gene: TRBV11-2; abundance: -; d_gene: TRBD1; CDR3nt: TGTGCCAGCAGCTTAGGACAGGGTATCATTTCACCCCTCCACTTT; CDR3aa: CASSLGQGIISPLHF
j_gene: TRBJ2-7; v_gene: TRBV6-6; abundance: -; d_gene: -; CDR3nt: TGTGCCAGCAGTTACTGGGTCAGGGGGGACGCCTACGAGCAGTACTTC; CDR3aa: CASSYWVRGDAYEQYF
j_gene: TRBJ1-5; v_gene: TRBV6-5; abundance: -; d_gene: TRBD1; CDR3nt: TGTGCCAGCAGGGGACAGGTTGGGCAGCCCCAGCATTTT; CDR3aa: CASRGQVGQPQHF
j_gene: TRBJ1-1; v_gene: TRBV30; abundance: -; d_gene: -; CDR3nt: TGTGCCTGGGTCCAGGGTTCAAGGGGAGAAGCTTTCTTT; CDR3aa: CAWVQGSRGEAFF
j_gene: TRBJ1-1; v_gene: TRBV30; abundance: -; d_gene: -; CDR3nt: TGTGCCTGGAATTCACACCGGCCGGGCACTGAAGCTTTCTTT; CDR3aa: CAWNSHRPGTEAFF
j_gene: TRBJ2-3; v_gene: TRBV19; abundance: -; d_gene: -; CDR3nt: TGTGCCAGTAGTATAGTGGCAGGGGGCACAGATACGCAGTATTTT; CDR3aa: CASSIVAGGTDTQYF
j_gene: TRBJ1-2; v_gene: TRBV30; abundance: -; d_gene: -; CDR3nt: TGTGCCTGGGAAAGGGACAACCTTTATGGCTACACCTTC; CDR3aa: CAWERDNLYGYTF
j_gene: TRBJ1-1; v_gene: TRBV14; abundance: -; d_gene: -; CDR3nt: TGTGCCAGCAGCCAGGGGCTATACACTGAAGCTTTCTTT; CDR3aa: CASSQGLYTEAFF
j_gene: TRBJ2-7; v_gene: TRBV6-6; abundance: -; d_gene: TRBD2; CDR3nt: TGTGCCAGCAGTTGGCCTAGGACTAGCGACCACGAGCAGTACTTC; CDR3aa: CASSWPRTSDHEQYF
j_gene: TRBJ2-7; v_gene: TRBV18; abundance: -; d_gene: -; CDR3nt: TGTGCCAGCTCTCCTCCGGGGATCTACGAGCAGTACTTC; CDR3aa: CASSPPGIYEQYF
j_gene: TRBJ1-1; v_gene: TRBV2; abundance: -; d_gene: -; CDR3nt: TGTGCCAGCAGTGACGGAGGGAGTGGGAACACTGAAGCTTTCTTT; CDR3aa: CASSDGGSGNTEAFF
j_gene: TRBJ2-5; v_gene: TRBV19; abundance: -; d_gene: -; CDR3nt: TGTGCCAGTAGTAGGGCAGAACAAGAGACCCAGTACTTC; CDR3aa: CASSRAEQETQYF
j_gene: TRBJ2-5; v_gene: TRBV6-5; abundance: -; d_gene: -; CDR3nt: TGTGCCAGCAGAGAGGACACCCGGGCGGGGGAGACCCAGTACTTC; CDR3aa: CASREDTRAGETQYF
j_gene: TRBJ1-2; v_gene: TRBV19; abundance: -; d_gene: -; CDR3nt: TGTGCCAGTCAGAAAGGGGTGGACGGCTACACCTTC; CDR3aa: CASQKGVDGYTF
j_gene: TRBJ2-2; v_gene: TRBV6-5; abundance: -; d_gene: TRBD2; CDR3nt: TGTGCCAGCAGCCTAGCGGGGGGCGTCACCGGGGAGCTGTTTTTT; CDR3aa: CASSLAGGVTGELFF
j_gene: TRBJ2-1; v_gene: TRBV11-2; abundance: -; d_gene: TRBD1; CDR3nt: TGTGCCAGCAGCCCACGGGACAGGAGCTCCTACAATGAGCAGTTCTTC; CDR3aa: CASSPRDRSSYNEQFF
j_gene: TRBJ2-1; v_gene: TRBV4-2; abundance: medium-sized; d_gene: -; CDR3nt: TGTGCCAGCAGCCAAGATCGCCAGGCGCCAGCCCATGAGCAGTTCTTC; CDR3aa: CASSQDRQAPAHEQFF
j_gene: TRBJ2-2; v_gene: TRBV7-9; abundance: -; d_gene: -; CDR3nt: TGTGCCAGCAGCCTCTCCGGTCCGGGCGGGGAGCTGTTTTTT; CDR3aa: CASSLSGPGGELFF
j_gene: TRBJ2-1; v_gene: TRBV5-1; abundance: -; d_gene: -; CDR3nt: TGCGCCAGCAGCTTGGGGGCTGATGAGCAGTTCTTC; CDR3aa: CASSLGADEQFF
j_gene: TRBJ1-3; v_gene: TRBV19; abundance: -; d_gene: TRBD1; CDR3nt: TGTGCCAGTAGAGGGACAGGGAAAGGAAACACCATATATTTT; CDR3aa: CASRGTGKGNTIYF
j_gene: TRBJ1-1; v_gene: TRBV10-1; abundance: -; d_gene: -; CDR3nt: TGCGCCAGCCGGGGTGATCTGAACACTGAAGCTTTCTTT; CDR3aa: CASRGDLNTEAFF
j_gene: TRBJ2-7; v_gene: TRBV18; abundance: -; d_gene: -; CDR3nt: TGTGCCAGCTCACAAAGTCGGGAGCAGTACTTC; CDR3aa: CASSQSREQYF
j_gene: TRBJ1-5; v_gene: TRBV6-5; abundance: -; d_gene: -; CDR3nt: TGTGCCAGCAGTTCGTCCGGATTCGGGGAGACCCAGCATTTT; CDR3aa: CASSSSGFGETQHF